This TCR beta chain appears in the sequencing data of a study of blood T cell repertoires in COVID-19 (dated by TCRdb to 2020 to 2021). Describing the broader study: Samples from collaborators originated in the United States, Italy and Spain and spanned both the acute and convalescent phases of COVID-19. A de-identified subject ID, COVID-19 status, age in years and sex were almost always included in the sample metadata. The samples were drawn from two sources: the first 160 participants of the ongoing ImmuneRACE study, and 950 to 1,500 subjects contributed by 6 global collaborators. A freely available public database, intended as a resource for researchers studying the immune response to SARS-CoV-2, is where the repertoires were released. The prospective study material was composed of cDNA or gDNA derived from T cells, B-cell-depleted T cells, or PBMCs. The dataset comprised deeply sampled blood TCRbeta repertoires from subjects exposed to, actively infected with, or recovered from COVID-19. Where HLA class I and class II types were available, the types were taken from metadata supplied by the sample provider, not from assay-based typing.

One collaborating source in Seattle enrolled patients during active infection and followed them longitudinally through the course of disease. The collaborating institutions used their own protocols to collect whole blood in K2EDTA tubes. For TCRbeta analysis, collaborators shipped samples as frozen whole blood, isolated PBMCs, or DNA extracted from either of those sample types. The paper as a whole reports these results and caveats: How much clinical and demographic metadata was included differed by source and by participant, and the metadata was provided uncurated.

The immunoSEQ Assay, a bias-controlled multiplex PCR, was used to amplify TCRbeta CDR3 regions from genomic DNA. Per the source publication's procedure: The number of nucleated cells in each sample was estimated by amplification of reference gene primers within the assay. To quantify the absolute abundance of each unique TCRbeta CDR3 rearrangement, sequence reads were collapsed and filtered. For each sample, productive Simpson clonality was calculated as the square root of Simpson's diversity index across productive rearrangements. This is the immuneACCESS table as TCRdb keeps it, with only in-frame sequences that have V and J called. A part of the clones is gone; compared with another copy, unresolved V genes explain less than half, and the rest is unexplained. V and J calls and clone size are as listed in that table; D and trimming were resolved from the DNA. This sample gives 100,000 to 150,000 clones in total; 85% of them show up just once. Together, the top ten hold about 3% of the sample.

Regarding this clone: Its antigen is still unknown. Per-base quality was not reported, and no clone a single base away is much larger than it.

The sequencing input was peripheral blood. The sequence was obtained from a woman of 80 years or more with COVID-19, enrolled during active disease.

The CDR3 protein sequence reads: CTSSQDTSSGCQLHEQYF. The DNA sequence reads TGCACCAGCAGCCAAGATACGAGTAGCGGATGTCAACTGCACGAGCAGTACTTC. The chain employs TRBV1 and TRBJ2-7; TRBD2, as called in the table, went unchecked against the DNA. TRBV1 is termed a pseudogene. The CDR3, cysteine through phenylalanine, is 18 amino acids long. This entry keeps only the CDR3 DNA: 54 bases, framed from base 1.